This T cell receptor (beta chain) was retrieved from a study of blood T cell repertoires in COVID-19. At the level of the study: The United States, Italy and Spain provided the acute and convalescent COVID-19 samples. T cells, B-cell-depleted T cells, or PBMCs supplied cDNA or gDNA.

The CDR3 consists of 15 residues. V was shortened by 3 bases and J by 3 bases, with 11 bases between the two germline ends. The germline CDR1 and CDR2 sequences are MNHEY and SVGAGI. Method: immunoSEQ multiplex PCR; TCRdb's copy keeps in-frame clones and lacks some. This table has 90,000 to 120,000 clones, 70% to 90% appearing once. The specimen was peripheral blood. The chain has TRBV6-5 and TRBJ1-4; TRBD1 is a possible D gene (5 bases). This TCR came from a human donor in a cohort sampled during active COVID-19. CDR3: CASSYRDSSNEKLFF. The DNA for the CDR3 is TGTGCCAGCAGTTATCGAGACAGCTCTAATGAAAAACTGTTTTTT.